The text below deals with one T cell receptor (beta chain). Its antigen is still unknown. No base qualities exist here, and no much larger clone lies one base off it. The sample belongs to a study of cytomegalovirus exposure and HLA in healthy donors (dated by TCRdb to 2016 to 2017). The study in broad terms: According to an earlier analysis of around 600 of the donors, about 179 million T cells yielded approximately 120 million unique TCR beta sequences and roughly 280 Gb of sequence data. Around 320 gigabases of sequencing data and approximately 85 million unique TCR sequences were included in an early release covering several hundred HLA-typed donors. Among the roughly 400 genotyped donors, approximately 77% belonged to the genetic ancestry cluster associated with self-reported Caucasian donors. The aim of the study was to test whether cataloging public T cell receptors could identify signatures of past pathogen exposure. The T cell repertoires of 666 subjects were profiled by immunosequencing and related to cytomegalovirus serostatus. Besides the first cohort of roughly 700 subjects, a separate validation cohort made up of 95 to 150 different subjects was used. To predict cytomegalovirus infection status, the study combined high-throughput TCR immunosequencing, statistical association of individual TCRs with disease status, and machine learning. A later analysis re-analyzed previously published TCR beta repertoires from approximately 700 donors and added high-resolution HLA genotyping to study TCR occurrence patterns. The later analysis used no new phenotypic data to find candidate immune exposures, relying instead on TCR beta sequences and their occurrence across donors. In an earlier analysis of 500 to 650 of the donors, high-throughput TCR beta sequencing was used to judge whether each TCR beta V gene segment behaved as functional or pseudogenic. Donor age, sex, ethnicity and CMV serostatus were compiled alongside the repertoire data. Genome-wide SNP genotypes for about 65% of the 666 donors were used in a later genetic analysis, which treated that subset as a discovery cohort. All discovery cohort repertoires had been generated using a single sequencing platform. HLA typing included class I and class II loci at four-digit resolution. Typing coverage varied by locus: roughly 629-640 donors for A, B, C, DRB1 and DQB1; more than 500 for DQA1; around 570 for DPA1; 450 to 480 for DPB1. About five DR-DQ haplotypes were treated as single units for association and clustering because of strong linkage in the cohort. On average, around 240,000 unique TCR beta nucleotide sequences were sequenced per donor among more than 350 genotyped donors of the cohort, with roughly 18% of those sequences being non-productive.

Beyond this particular receptor, the publication reports: In a later genetic analysis, fewer N-insertions in productive TCRs were reported among donors in an Asian-associated ancestry cluster than the approximately 710-donor mean. In a later analysis, the rate of TCR association differed among HLA loci, with DRB1 alleles having the most associated TCRs and HLA-C alleles having the fewest. Most TCR sequences were observed very rarely across donors, whereas some public TCRs were present in many individuals. HLA typing was unavailable for some donors at each locus, so association tests used only the typed subset. A group of highly shared sequence variants was considered likely to be a technical artifact of the sequencing pipeline. The classifier was reported to diagnose cytomegalovirus status with high specificity and sensitivity in both the original cohort and the validation cohort. In vitro tests confirmed that three of the cytomegalovirus-associated TCR beta chains recognize cytomegalovirus antigens. Only TCR beta chains were sequenced in this cohort, and the absence of alpha or paired-chain data limited detectable features. The only immune exposure information available for the cohort was CMV serostatus. An earlier analysis of approximately 590 of the donors showed that most TCR beta V segments appeared in productive rearrangements either about 90% or about 30% of the time, which broadly matched IMGT annotations. In a later genetic analysis, a missense DCLRE1C variant was associated with V-gene and J-gene trimming of TCR beta chains, and the association was replicated in an independent cohort. Several of the top co-occurrence clusters appeared to be linked to parvovirus B19, influenza, CMV and Epstein-Barr virus, according to a later analysis. Correlated functional status among segregating V segments might be attributable to linkage disequilibrium, but an unknown experimental factor could not be ruled out. According to the authors, the approach could potentially be generalized to other disease states and immunological phenotypes. A later analysis associated around 16,000 TCR beta sequences with specific HLA alleles at a false discovery rate of 0.05. Presence/absence analyses assumed roughly uniform sequencing depth across donors, an assumption that may not hold. Most CMV-associated TCR beta chains appeared to be HLA-restricted in a later analysis, and the HLA associations seemed to be driven largely by CMV exposure. In a later analysis, HLA-associated TCR beta chains showed more clonal expansion and lower generation probabilities than non-associated chains that were equally common. Seventeen rarely observed V segments, including chromosome 9 orphons, were excluded from the earlier analysis of almost 600 of the donors because counts were too low. The study gave a list of more than 150 TCR beta chains associated with cytomegalovirus. When HLA alleles, especially DR and DQ, strongly co-occurred, TCR associations were difficult to assign to individual alleles. A further reported finding was that TCR beta sequences accurately predicted the HLA-A and HLA-B alleles for most subjects in the first cohort.

The cohort comprised hundreds of healthy bone marrow donors. At the time of sampling, all cohort members were nominally healthy, though unrecorded immune exposures were likely present. The donor tested CMV seropositive, placing the donor among the 290 or so seropositive members of the cohort. A peripheral blood sample was collected from each donor, and TCR beta sequencing was performed on peripheral blood mononuclear cells. The Qiagen DNeasy Blood Extraction Kit was used to extract genomic DNA from the blood cell samples. The library was made by the immunoSEQ multiplex PCR assay. For the multiplex PCR, a mixture combining 60 forward primers for TCR Vbeta segments and 13 reverse primers for TCR Jbeta segments was used. A multiplex PCR assay on genomic DNA amplified the CDR3 region of rearranged TCR beta genes. The amplified TCR beta libraries were sequenced on the Illumina HiSeq System as 87-base-pair reads. The authors' analysis ran thus. Across the 700 or so repertoires, a later analysis counted 78 million or so unique TCR beta chains, roughly 11 million of which were shared by at least two donors. To remove PCR and sequencing errors, raw reads were error-corrected and collapsed into unique sequences using a nearest-neighbor algorithm that merged closely related sequences. Alignment of CDR3 sequences to IMGT reference sequences was used to assign V, D and J gene segments. For a sequence to be retained, a match of at least six nucleotides was required to both a V gene segment and a J gene segment. Rearrangements were classified as productive when the CDR3 lacked stop codons and remained in frame with V and J, and all other rearrangements were classified as non-productive. Following IMGT convention, CDR3 was defined as the stretch from the second conserved V-encoded cysteine to the conserved J-encoded phenylalanine. In an earlier analysis of just under 600 of the donors, sequences lacking an unambiguous match to a single V gene segment were excluded. An earlier analysis of almost 600 of the donors classified V segments as functional when productive rearrangements were above 56.7% and as segregating when the standard deviation between donors was above 5%. A statistical classification framework was built to diagnose cytomegalovirus status from the catalog of TCR beta chain sequences. In a later analysis, V and J genes were assigned by comparing TCR nucleotide sequences against IMGT/GENE-DB human TR gene sequences. The TCRdist pipeline was used in a later analysis to assign CDR3 sequences and most-parsimonious VDJ recombination scenarios. A later analysis defined each TCR beta chain by its CDR3 amino acid sequence plus V-gene family, and excluded reads lacking a unique V-gene family. A later analysis removed 592 highly shared, low-generation-probability nucleotide sequences to deal with suspected cross-contamination and a sequencing artifact. For each public chain, a later analysis derived a clonal expansion index from normalized ranks of inferred template counts within each repertoire. In a later analysis, generation probabilities were computed using a VDJ recombination model fitted to out-of-frame rearrangements, and the results were checked against IGoR. Hypergeometric tests were used in a later analysis to score TCR-TCR, TCR-HLA and TCR-CMV co-occurrence, with a repertoire-size bias correction applied to the TCR pairs. A later analysis estimated false discovery rates by permuting HLA or CMV assignments 20 times. In a later analysis, co-occurring TCRs were grouped using DBSCAN, with TCRdist sequence similarity added in when clustering inside HLA-allele-positive subsets. Repertoires with fewer than 30,000 or more than 120,000 public chains were left out of co-occurrence clustering, as were a handful of repertoires with anomalous nucleotide sharing. The table comes from immuneACCESS by way of TCRdb, which keeps in-frame sequences with V and J called. Part of the clones is missing from these tables; in studies checked, under half for an unresolved V gene and the rest for unknown reasons. V, J and clone size are taken as reported in that table, and D and trimming were inferred from the DNA itself. The sample table shows 160,000 or so clones, and 65% to 85% are seen once. Around 6.5% of the sample is held by the ten biggest clonotypes.

The sample was PBMCs. This receptor was identified in a male donor in good health and CMV-seropositive.

The base sequence is TGTGCCAGCACCTTAGCAGGGGGTGACGAGCAGTACTTC. Translation gives CASTLAGGDEQYF. The rearrangement combines TRBV6-5 with TRBJ2-7, with TRBD1 matching 7 junction bases. Via the germline V gene, CDR1 is MNHEY and CDR2 SVGAGI. Clipping removes 7 bases from V and 5 bases from J, with 8 as the unmatched junction base count. Reading from cysteine to phenylalanine, the CDR3 counts 13 amino acids. Just CDR3 DNA is preserved here, 39 bases in frame from base 1.